This T cell receptor beta chain was identified in a study of blood T cells in healthy people across ages. Overall study: Per every two T cells, about one barcoded beta molecule was captured by template switching. Overall study results and limits: Estimated diversity across one million T cells was deemed an underestimate.

In germline, CDR1 is SGHAT, CDR2 FQNNGV. The CDR3 sequence is 13 residues long. V lost 7 bases, J lost 5 bases, and 5 bases stayed unmatched. Together with a sample-barcoded 5' primer, a J-beta primer mix was included in a second PCR lasting roughly 7 to 11 cycles. TCRdb re-called the 5' RACE reads through MiXCR, storing one row per CDR3 protein. The sample comprises around 580,000 distinct CDR3 sequences, around 50% of which are singletons, and 20% to 25% rests with the top ten. On this clonotype: Its antigen is currently unknown.

Extraction yielded at least 5 micrograms of total RNA per sample. Material for sequencing was blood. This chain links TRBV11-2 with TRBJ1-1, with 9 bases matching TRBD1. This clonotype was obtained from a man older than 75 in good health. The CDR3 protein is CASTLGQGTEAFF. CDR3 coding DNA: TGTGCCAGCACTCTAGGACAGGGGACTGAAGCTTTCTTT.